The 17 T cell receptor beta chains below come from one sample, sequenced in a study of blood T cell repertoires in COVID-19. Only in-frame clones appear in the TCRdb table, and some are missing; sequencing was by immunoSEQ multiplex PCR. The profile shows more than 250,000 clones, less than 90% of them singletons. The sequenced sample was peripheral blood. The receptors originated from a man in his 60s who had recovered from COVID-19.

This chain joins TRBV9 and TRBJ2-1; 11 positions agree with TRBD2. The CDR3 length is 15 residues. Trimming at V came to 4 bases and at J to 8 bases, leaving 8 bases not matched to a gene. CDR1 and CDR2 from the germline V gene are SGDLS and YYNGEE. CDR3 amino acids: CASSRVGLAEDEQFF. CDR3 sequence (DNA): TGTGCCAGCAGCCGCGTGGGACTAGCGGAGGATGAGCAGTTCTTC.

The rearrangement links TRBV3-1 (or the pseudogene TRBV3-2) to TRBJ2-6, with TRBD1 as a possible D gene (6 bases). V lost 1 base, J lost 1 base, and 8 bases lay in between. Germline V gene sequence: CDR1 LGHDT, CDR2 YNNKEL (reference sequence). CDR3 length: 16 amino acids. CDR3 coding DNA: TGTGCCAGCAGCCAAGTAAGGGGGTCTGGGGCCAACGTCCTGACTTTC. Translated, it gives CASSQVRGSGANVLTF.

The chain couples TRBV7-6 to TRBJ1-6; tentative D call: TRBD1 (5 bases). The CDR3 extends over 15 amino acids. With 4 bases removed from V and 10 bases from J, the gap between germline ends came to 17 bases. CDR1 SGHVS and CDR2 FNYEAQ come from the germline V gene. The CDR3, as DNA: TGTGCCAGCAGCTCCTTGGACGGGGGGAACTCACCCCTCCACTTT. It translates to CASSSLDGGNSPLHF.

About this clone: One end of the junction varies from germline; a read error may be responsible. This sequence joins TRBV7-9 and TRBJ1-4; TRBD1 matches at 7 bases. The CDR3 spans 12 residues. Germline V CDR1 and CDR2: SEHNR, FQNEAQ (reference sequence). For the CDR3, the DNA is TGTGCCAGCAGCTTAGTTTCGGACAGGCCCGTTTTT. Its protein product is CASSLVSDRPVF.

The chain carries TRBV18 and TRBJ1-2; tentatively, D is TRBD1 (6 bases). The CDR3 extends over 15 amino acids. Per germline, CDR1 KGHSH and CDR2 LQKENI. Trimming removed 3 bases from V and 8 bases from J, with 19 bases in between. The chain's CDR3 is CASSPGSGVIGGYTF. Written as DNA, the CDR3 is TGTGCCAGCTCACCTGGTTCAGGGGTTATCGGAGGCTACACCTTC.

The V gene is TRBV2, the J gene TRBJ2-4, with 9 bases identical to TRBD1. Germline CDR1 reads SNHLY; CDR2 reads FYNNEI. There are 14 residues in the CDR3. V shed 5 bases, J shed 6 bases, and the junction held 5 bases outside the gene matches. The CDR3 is CASSLGQGGNIQYF. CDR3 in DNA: TGTGCCAGCAGTTTGGGACAGGGAGGAAACATTCAGTACTTC.

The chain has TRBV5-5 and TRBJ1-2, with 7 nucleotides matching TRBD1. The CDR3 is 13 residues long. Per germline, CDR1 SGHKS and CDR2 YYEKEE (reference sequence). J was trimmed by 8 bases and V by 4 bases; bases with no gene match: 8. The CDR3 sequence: CASSKDRAEGYTF. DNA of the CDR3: TGTGCCAGCAGCAAAGACAGGGCGGAGGGCTACACCTTC.

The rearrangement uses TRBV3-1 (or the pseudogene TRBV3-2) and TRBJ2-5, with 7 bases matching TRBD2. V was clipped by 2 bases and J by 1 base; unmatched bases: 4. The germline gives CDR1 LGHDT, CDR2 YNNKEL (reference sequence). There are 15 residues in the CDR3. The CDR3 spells CASSQWEGIQETQYF. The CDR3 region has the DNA TGTGCCAGCAGCCAATGGGAGGGGATCCAAGAGACCCAGTACTTC.

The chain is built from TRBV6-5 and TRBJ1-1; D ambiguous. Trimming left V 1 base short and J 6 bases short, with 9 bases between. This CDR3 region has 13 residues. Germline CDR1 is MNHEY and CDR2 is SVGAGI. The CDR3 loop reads CASSYLGSSEAFF. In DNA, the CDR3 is TGTGCCAGCAGTTACTTAGGGAGCTCTGAAGCTTTCTTT.

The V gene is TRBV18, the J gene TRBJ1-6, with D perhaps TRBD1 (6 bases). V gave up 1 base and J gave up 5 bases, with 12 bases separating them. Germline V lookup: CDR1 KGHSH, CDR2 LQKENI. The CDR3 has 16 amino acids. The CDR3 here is CASSPLGGQNNSPLHF. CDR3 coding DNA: TGTGCCAGCTCACCACTCGGGGGGCAGAATAATTCACCCCTCCACTTT.

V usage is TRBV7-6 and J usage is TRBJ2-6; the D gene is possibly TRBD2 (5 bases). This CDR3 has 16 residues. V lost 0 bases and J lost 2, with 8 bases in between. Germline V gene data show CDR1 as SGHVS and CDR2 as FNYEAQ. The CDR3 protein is CASSLALGTGANVLTF. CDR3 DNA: TGTGCCAGCAGCTTAGCGCTCGGGACTGGGGCCAACGTCCTGACTTTC.

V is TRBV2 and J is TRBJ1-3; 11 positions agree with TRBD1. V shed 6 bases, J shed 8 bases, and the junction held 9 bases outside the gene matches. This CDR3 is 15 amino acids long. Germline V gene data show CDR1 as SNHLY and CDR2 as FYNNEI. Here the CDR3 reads CASSRDRGASDTIYF. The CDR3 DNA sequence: TGTGCCAGCAGCCGGGACAGGGGGGCCTCGGACACCATATATTTT.

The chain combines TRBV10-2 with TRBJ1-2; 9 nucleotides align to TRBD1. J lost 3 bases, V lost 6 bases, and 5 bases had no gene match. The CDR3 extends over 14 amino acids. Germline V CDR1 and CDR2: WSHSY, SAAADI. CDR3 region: CASREQGAYYGYTF. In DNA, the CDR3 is TGCGCCAGCAGGGAACAGGGGGCCTACTATGGCTACACCTTC.

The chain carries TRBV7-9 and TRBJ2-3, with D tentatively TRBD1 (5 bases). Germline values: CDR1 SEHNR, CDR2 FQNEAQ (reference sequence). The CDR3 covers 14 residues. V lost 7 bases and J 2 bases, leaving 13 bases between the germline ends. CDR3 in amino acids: CASTNRGSTDTQYF. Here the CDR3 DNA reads TGTGCCAGCACCAATAGGGGTTCCACAGATACGCAGTATTTT.

CDR3 DNA: TGTGCCAGCAGGACAGGGGCCTCCTACGAGCAGTACTTC. Protein sequence: CASRTGASYEQYF. The chain employs TRBV28 and TRBJ2-7, with 8 bases identical to TRBD1. CDR1 and CDR2 (germline): MDHEN, SYDVKM. The CDR3 is 13 amino acids. V lost 6 bases and J lost 0; bases outside the gene matches: 1.

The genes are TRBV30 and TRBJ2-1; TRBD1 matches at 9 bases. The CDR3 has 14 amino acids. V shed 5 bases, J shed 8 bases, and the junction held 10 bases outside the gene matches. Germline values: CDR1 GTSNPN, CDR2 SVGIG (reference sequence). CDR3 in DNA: TGTGCCTGGGATCCGGGACAGGGCCCCTATGAGCAGTTCTTC. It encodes CAWDPGQGPYEQFF.

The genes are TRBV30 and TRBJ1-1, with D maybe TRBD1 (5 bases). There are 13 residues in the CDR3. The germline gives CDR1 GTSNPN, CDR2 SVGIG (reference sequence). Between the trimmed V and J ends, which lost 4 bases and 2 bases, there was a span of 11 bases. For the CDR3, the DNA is TGTGCCTGGACCCACCAGGGTAACACTGAAGCTTTCTTT. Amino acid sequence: CAWTHQGNTEAFF.